The rows below give T cell receptor beta chains drawn from one sample of a study of molecular identifiers for immune sequencing clone quantification. MiXCR, run by TCRdb on the PCR reads, gives a single entry per CDR3 protein. The sample has tens of thousands of distinct CDR3 sequences; about 19% are singletons. The specimen was naive CD8+ T cells from blood, with Jurkat cell RNA spiked in. The receptors were sampled from a human donor in good health. Some libraries in this study had Jurkat cell RNA spiked in. Each CDR3 is given with its conserved first and last residue. D genes are given only for firm matches. Clone size is given for some rows only: seen once, a few or many times, or a class if the clone is expanded.

d_call,clone_size,j_call,v_call,cdr3_aa,cdr3_nt
NA,NA,TRBJ1-3,TRBV5-4,CASSFYRAGNTIYF,TGTGCCAGCAGCTTTTACAGGGCTGGAAACACCATATATTTT
NA,many,TRBJ2-7,TRBV2,CASEGAGTYEQYF,TGTGCTTCAGAAGGGGCAGGGACCTACGAGCAGTACTTC
NA,many,TRBJ2-5,TRBV7-9,CASSPPLETQYF,TGTGCCAGCAGCCCCCCACTGGAGACCCAGTACTTC
NA,few,TRBJ2-1,TRBV5-1,CASSLGTGGKFYNEQFF,TGCGCCAGCAGCTTGGGGACCGGCGGAAAATTCTACAATGAGCAGTTCTTC
NA,many,TRBJ1-2,TRBV24-1,CATSFGTEHSYGYTF,TGTGCCACCAGTTTCGGGACGGAACATAGTTATGGCTACACCTTC
NA,NA,TRBJ2-1,TRBV2,CASSEPGTHEQFF,TGTGCCAGCAGTGAACCCGGGACGCATGAGCAGTTCTTC
TRBD2,many,TRBJ2-3,TRBV4-1,CASSQRLVGGRADTQYF,TGCGCCAGCAGCCAACGCCTTGTTGGCGGGAGGGCAGATACGCAGTATTTT
TRBD2,NA,TRBJ2-7,TRBV7-9,CASRGLAGAEQYF,TGTGCCAGTAGAGGGCTAGCGGGGGCCGAGCAGTACTTC
NA,few,TRBJ1-2,TRBV29-1,CSVTDGDGYTF,TGCAGCGTGACGGACGGAGATGGCTACACCTTC
TRBD2,many,TRBJ2-1,TRBV6-5,CASSQRGLAVYNEQFF,TGTGCCAGCAGTCAGAGAGGACTAGCGGTCTACAATGAGCAGTTCTTC
NA,many,TRBJ1-5,TRBV27,CASSLSFRSNQPQHF,TGTGCCAGCAGTTTATCCTTCCGCAGCAATCAGCCCCAGCATTTT
TRBD2,NA,TRBJ2-5,TRBV7-8,CASSLVPWEVAGGLVKTQYF,TGTGCCAGCAGCTTAGTTCCCTGGGAAGTAGCGGGAGGCCTCGTGAAAACCCAGTACTTC
NA,few,TRBJ2-2,TRBV9,CASRSGYTGELFF,TGTGCCAGCCGCTCAGGGTATACCGGGGAGCTGTTTTTT
TRBD2,many,TRBJ2-5,TRBV7-9,CASSFLQLAGAETQYF,TGTGCCAGCAGCTTCCTACAACTAGCGGGGGCAGAGACCCAGTACTTC
NA,many,TRBJ1-1,TRBV28,CASSLYEGENTEAFF,TGTGCCAGCAGTTTATATGAGGGGGAGAACACTGAAGCTTTCTTT
TRBD1,many,TRBJ1-5,TRBV4-1,CASSQGTGGGQPQHF,TGCGCCAGCAGCCAGGGGACAGGGGGCGGTCAGCCCCAGCATTTT
NA,many,TRBJ2-4,TRBV7-9,CASIPGTGKNIQYF,TGTGCCAGCATCCCGGGGACTGGTAAAAACATTCAGTACTTC
TRBD1,many,TRBJ2-1,TRBV7-9,CASSLGTGDFFF,TGTGCCAGCAGCTTGGGGACAGGGGATTTCTTCTTC
NA,NA,TRBJ2-5,TRBV13,CASSLGLEETQYF,TGTGCCAGCAGCTTAGGACTAGAAGAGACCCAGTACTTC
NA,NA,TRBJ1-1,TRBV9,CASSAENAGAFF,TGTGCCAGCAGCGCAGAGAACGCCGGGGCTTTCTTT
TRBD2,few,TRBJ2-1,TRBV29-1,CSVSGTRDGANEQFF,TGCAGCGTTTCCGGGACTAGGGATGGGGCCAATGAGCAGTTCTTC
NA,many,TRBJ2-5,TRBV21-1,CASDGVTSGMSQETQYF,TGTGCCAGCGACGGGGTGACTAGCGGGATGTCTCAAGAGACCCAGTACTTC
NA,many,TRBJ2-3,TRBV29-1,CSVEVAGGITDTQYF,TGCAGCGTTGAAGTAGCCGGAGGGATCACAGATACGCAGTATTTT
NA,many,TRBJ2-5,TRBV12-3/TRBV12-4,CASSLVVRETQYF,TGTGCCAGCAGTTTAGTTGTGCGAGAGACCCAGTACTTC
NA,many,TRBJ2-1,TRBV7-8,CASSPPPTRGAINEQFF,TGTGCCAGCAGCCCCCCCCCGACTAGAGGGGCCATCAATGAGCAGTTCTTC
NA,medium-sized,TRBJ2-3,TRBV29-1,CSVETLSTDTQYF,TGCAGCGTTGAAACACTCAGCACAGATACGCAGTATTTT
NA,many,TRBJ2-5,TRBV19,CASSAGLNYQETQYF,TGTGCCAGTAGTGCGGGACTGAACTACCAAGAGACCCAGTACTTC
NA,few,TRBJ2-1,TRBV5-3,CASSLGEILFNEQFF,TGTGCCAGCAGCTTGGGGGAGATCCTGTTCAATGAGCAGTTCTTC
TRBD2,few,TRBJ2-1,TRBV7-6,CASSPAGITYNEQFF,TGTGCCAGCAGCCCAGCGGGAATTACCTACAATGAGCAGTTCTTC
NA,few,TRBJ2-5,TRBV6-5,CASSYGPENPQETQYF,TGTGCCAGCAGTTACGGGCCGGAAAACCCCCAAGAGACCCAGTACTTC
TRBD2,NA,TRBJ2-5,TRBV11-2,CASSLASGTGETQYF,TGTGCCAGCAGCTTGGCTAGCGGAACGGGGGAGACCCAGTACTTC
NA,many,TRBJ2-4,TRBV29-1,CSVERALAKNIQYF,TGCAGCGTTGAAAGGGCCCTAGCCAAAAACATTCAGTACTTC
NA,many,TRBJ1-4,TRBV27,CASRGAFNEKLFF,TGTGCCAGCAGGGGAGCCTTTAATGAAAAACTGTTTTTT
TRBD1,many,TRBJ2-7,TRBV5-1,CASSLGQANEQYF,TGCGCCAGCAGCCTCGGACAGGCCAACGAGCAGTACTTC
NA,many,TRBJ2-3,TRBV27,CASSSGALRVDTQYF,TGTGCCAGCAGTTCCGGGGCCCTCAGGGTAGATACGCAGTATTTT
TRBD1,many,TRBJ1-5,TRBV20-1,CSATIQGTGNQPQHF,TGCAGTGCTACGATCCAAGGGACAGGGAATCAGCCCCAGCATTTT
NA,many,TRBJ2-5,TRBV30,CAWSVGAGPETQYF,TGTGCCTGGAGTGTCGGGGCCGGGCCGGAGACCCAGTACTTC
NA,few,TRBJ1-1,TRBV27,CASSVGVLTEAFF,TGTGCCAGCAGCGTGGGGGTCCTCACTGAAGCTTTCTTT
NA,many,TRBJ2-1,TRBV7-9,CASSEPYLVSSYNEQFF,TGTGCCAGCAGCGAACCCTACCTAGTCTCCTCCTACAATGAGCAGTTCTTC
NA,few,TRBJ2-1,TRBV4-1,CASSQELAPSNEQFF,TGCGCCAGCAGCCAAGAACTAGCCCCGAGCAATGAGCAGTTCTTC
TRBD2,many,TRBJ2-7,TRBV13,CASSLREGRYEQYF,TGTGCCAGCAGCTTACGGGAGGGCCGCTACGAGCAGTACTTC
NA,many,TRBJ2-7,TRBV11-2,CASSLVVSLREQYF,TGTGCCAGCAGCTTAGTAGTCAGTCTCAGGGAGCAGTACTTC
NA,many,TRBJ2-7,TRBV4-3,CASSPGPSYEQYF,TGCGCCAGCAGCCCCGGGCCCTCGTACGAGCAGTACTTC
NA,many,TRBJ2-3,TRBV9,CASSVVSGTDTQYF,TGTGCCAGCAGCGTAGTTAGCGGCACAGATACGCAGTATTTT
TRBD1,many,TRBJ2-7,TRBV3-1,CASSQDGDRVEEQYF,TGTGCCAGCAGCCAAGACGGGGACAGGGTTGAAGAGCAGTACTTC
NA,many,TRBJ1-4,TRBV2,CASRAAATNEKLFF,TGTGCCAGCAGGGCGGCTGCAACTAATGAAAAACTGTTTTTT
NA,few,TRBJ2-1,TRBV25-1,CASSAIGQFGGLGRINEQFF,TGTGCCAGCAGTGCTATAGGACAGTTTGGGGGCCTGGGACGGATCAATGAGCAGTTCTTC
TRBD2,few,TRBJ2-7,TRBV7-2,CASSFNGGSQRGQYF,TGTGCCAGCAGCTTTAATGGCGGGAGTCAGAGGGGGCAGTACTTC